This section outlines one T cell receptor (beta chain) sequence together with its context. Its antigen has not been determined. No base quality values were provided; no much bigger clone lies one nucleotide off. The data are from a study of CD8 T cells in Susac syndrome (dated by TCRdb to the late 2010s). A note on the overall study: Whether CD8+ T cell activation and differentiation in Susac syndrome was antigen driven was tested using repertoire sequencing.

Results the study describes overall, beyond this receptor: The TCR sequencing and HLA analysis was acknowledged to have included a relatively small number of individuals.

Peripheral blood CD8+ and CD4+ T cells from healthy donors, Susac syndrome patients and multiple sclerosis patients were profiled using high-throughput TCR beta sequencing. The healthy donors served as controls matched for age and sex. CD8+ TEMRA cells were enriched by FACS, while bulk CD8+ and CD4+ T cells were purified by magnetic negative isolation. Blood was drawn into EDTA tubes, processed within 24 hours, and PBMCs were isolated by density gradient centrifugation. PBMCs intended for TCR sequencing were frozen in liquid nitrogen and were later thawed in a 37 degrees C water bath. A purity of at least 90% was achieved for sorted or isolated CD4+, CD8+ and CD8+ TEMRA cells. RNA was extracted using the RNeasy kit, and about 0.5 to 1 microgram was reverse transcribed with random hexamers. The immunoSEQ multiplex PCR assay, which covers 54 Vbeta and 13 Jbeta segments, was used to amplify TCR beta CDR3 regions. To correct PCR amplification bias, a synthetic template baseline was used for both primer optimization and computational correction. Per the authors' processing: Reads were annotated to V, D and J genes per IMGT and analyzed with immunoSEQ Analyzer, keeping only productive sequences. Clonality was calculated as one minus the Shannon entropy normalized by log2 of the number of productive unique sequences. Public and private clones were assessed among the 100 most prevalent clones of each patient and control. Clones were defined as Susac-specific if absent from the healthy and MS cohorts, from around 1,100 published viral clones and from other ImmuneACCESS disease sequences. The public reads were quality trimmed at Q25 with fastp and then assembled into clones with MiXCR by TCRdb, keeping productive beta chains. For every CDR3 protein sequence, its rows merge into one entry that carries the most common genes and DNA. The V and J calls reflect TCRdb's pipeline rather than the authors' work. The sample table records fewer than 150,000 distinct CDR3 sequences; about 95% of these occur just once. The ten largest make up around 0.12% of the sample.

This receptor was obtained from a human donor in good health. The source material was CD4+ T cells from PBMCs.

The DNA sequence is TGCAGTGCGCGGACAGGCCCAAGCAATCAGCCCCAGCATTTT. Its product reads: CSARTGPSNQPQHF. The chain uses TRBV20-1 and TRBJ1-5, with 7 junctional bases fitting TRBD1. The CDR3 numbers 14 residues from cysteine through phenylalanine. The retained sequence is limited to the CDR3, 42 bases, with the frame set at the first base. The germline V gene encodes CDR1 DFQATT and CDR2 SNEGSKA (reference sequence). Trimming removed 6 bases from V and 1 base from J; the gene matches leave 6 bases unexplained.